The 12 T cell receptor beta chains below come from one sample, sequenced in a study of beta chain features in type 1 diabetes. Overall study findings and caveats: Moderate but significant shortening of TCRB CDR3s was recorded in all four CD4+ subsets from Type 1 diabetes patients.

Which antigens these TCRs recognize remains unknown. Of the isolated RNA, all was reverse transcribed, and so the sequenced material was expressed TCRB transcripts. Here immunoSEQ multiplex PCR was the method, and the copy in TCRdb shows in-frame clones only, minus some. The top ten hold around 0.012% of the sample, which has approximately 250,000 clones, less than 30% seen once. Input material: naive CD4+ T cells from blood. The source is a woman aged 30 to 39 with type 1 diabetes.

The rearrangement links TRBV18 to TRBJ1-5; 9 nucleotides align to TRBD1. CDR3 length: 15 amino acids. Per germline, CDR1 KGHSH and CDR2 LQKENI. Losses at the gene ends were 3 bases for V and 5 bases for J; bases not matched to a gene: 5. CDR3 sequence: CASSPSGQGHQPQHF. In DNA, the CDR3 is TGTGCCAGCTCACCGTCGGGACAGGGTCATCAGCCCCAGCATTTT.

Only one count was recorded for this clone. The V and J genes are TRBV6-1 and TRBJ2-7; D perhaps matches TRBD1 (7 bases). Germline V CDR1 and CDR2: MNHNS, SASEGT. V was shortened by 6 bases and J by 2 bases, with 17 bases between the two germline ends. The CDR3 runs 15 residues. The CDR3 nucleotides read TGTGCCAGCAGCCCGGTGGAGGGGGCCACCTACGAGCAGTACTTC. This translates into CASSPVEGATYEQYF.

This clone occurred a few times. The chain recombines TRBV19 with TRBJ2-3; 11 bases are a match to TRBD2. This CDR3 has 15 residues. J was trimmed by 4 bases and V by 6 bases; bases with no gene match: 6. CDR1 is LNHDA and CDR2 is SQIVND in the germline V gene (reference sequence). CDR3 nucleotide sequence: TGTGCCAGTAGGTCTACTAGCGGGAGTCCAGATACGCAGTATTTT. It is translated as CASRSTSGSPDTQYF.

The rearrangement links TRBV30 to TRBJ1-1; 7 bases are shared with TRBD1. V shed 2 bases, J shed 6 bases, and the junction held 6 bases outside the gene matches. The CDR3 length is 13 residues. Germline assignment: CDR1 GTSNPN and CDR2 SVGIG (reference sequence). The CDR3: CAWSLDRLSEAFF. CDR3 sequence (DNA): TGTGCCTGGAGTCTGGACAGGCTATCTGAAGCTTTCTTT.

This clone was counted a few times. The genes are TRBV29-1 and TRBJ2-5, with TRBD2 matching over 16 bases. Germline trimming cut 6 bases from V and 5 bases from J; bases unmatched to any gene: 9. Looked up from germline, CDR1 is SQVTM and CDR2 is ANQGSEA. There are 16 residues in the CDR3. The CDR3 sequence: CSVAGTSGRAGETQYF. The CDR3 coding sequence is TGCAGCGTCGCAGGGACTAGCGGGAGGGCCGGGGAGACCCAGTACTTC.

The chain combines TRBV7-9 with TRBJ2-5; a possible D gene is TRBD2 (5 bases). V lost 6 bases, J lost 1 base, and 12 bases lay in between. CDR1 and CDR2 (germline): SEHNR, FQNEAQ (reference sequence). CDR3 length: 14 residues. CDR3 in amino acids: CASRHRGSQETQYF. The CDR3 nucleotides are TGTGCCAGCAGGCATCGGGGTTCCCAAGAGACCCAGTACTTC.

The J gene is TRBJ2-1, the V gene TRBV7-9; D is possibly TRBD2 (6 bases). V was shortened by 11 bases and J by 3 bases, with 14 bases between the two germline ends. The CDR3 contains 13 residues. Germline V gene data show CDR1 as SEHNR and CDR2 as FQNEAQ (reference sequence). For the CDR3, the DNA is TGTGCCGTCCTGAGCGGGTTCTACAATGAGCAGTTCTTC. Translated: CAVLSGFYNEQFF.

In this sample, this clone turned up a few times. The rearrangement links TRBV30 to TRBJ2-6; D not certain. This CDR3 comprises 16 residues. Germline V gene sequence: CDR1 GTSNPN, CDR2 SVGIG (reference sequence). The germline V and J ends were trimmed by 0 bases and 0 bases, with 9 bases remaining between them. Here the CDR3 reads CAWSVHASSGANVLTF. CDR3 DNA: TGTGCCTGGAGTGTTCATGCGAGCTCTGGGGCCAACGTCCTGACTTTC.

The table lists this clone with a few counts. The V call is TRBV29-1, the J call TRBJ2-5; TRBD1 matches 9 bases. Germline V lookup: CDR1 SQVTM, CDR2 ANQGSEA. The CDR3 runs to 15 residues. V lost 1 base to trimming and J lost 5 bases; unmatched junction nucleotides: 8. The CDR3, as DNA: TGCAGCGTTGAAGGACAGGGGGAGTCGACGGAGACCCAGTACTTC. It encodes CSVEGQGESTETQYF.

The chain combines TRBV18 with TRBJ2-7; the match to TRBD1 covers 7 bases. The germline V gene encodes CDR1 KGHSH and CDR2 LQKENI. There are 16 residues in the CDR3. Unmatched junction bases numbered 13, after V lost 4 bases and J lost 4 bases. Here the CDR3 DNA reads TGTGCCAGCTCACTAGGGACCGGGACAGCGTCGTACGAGCAGTACTTC. Translation gives CASSLGTGTASYEQYF.

This clone was found a few times. The V and J genes are TRBV7-9 and TRBJ2-3, with 9 nucleotides matching TRBD1. This CDR3 region has 15 residues. After removal of 4 bases from V and 4 bases from J, the junction contained 6 bases not matched to a gene. The germline CDR1 and CDR2 sequences are SEHNR and FQNEAQ (reference sequence). CDR3 loop: CASSSGQGRSDTQYF. The CDR3 nucleotides read TGTGCCAGCAGCTCGGGACAGGGTCGGTCAGATACGCAGTATTTT.

V is TRBV4-2 and J is TRBJ1-1, with TRBD1 as a possible D gene (5 bases). V was trimmed by 0 bases and J by 6 bases, leaving 14 bases between them. This CDR3 is built from 15 residues. Germline V gives CDR1 LGHNA, CDR2 YNFKEQ. The CDR3 protein is CASSQDRGGRPEAFF. The CDR3 nucleotides are TGTGCCAGCAGCCAAGATAGGGGCGGGAGGCCTGAAGCTTTCTTT.